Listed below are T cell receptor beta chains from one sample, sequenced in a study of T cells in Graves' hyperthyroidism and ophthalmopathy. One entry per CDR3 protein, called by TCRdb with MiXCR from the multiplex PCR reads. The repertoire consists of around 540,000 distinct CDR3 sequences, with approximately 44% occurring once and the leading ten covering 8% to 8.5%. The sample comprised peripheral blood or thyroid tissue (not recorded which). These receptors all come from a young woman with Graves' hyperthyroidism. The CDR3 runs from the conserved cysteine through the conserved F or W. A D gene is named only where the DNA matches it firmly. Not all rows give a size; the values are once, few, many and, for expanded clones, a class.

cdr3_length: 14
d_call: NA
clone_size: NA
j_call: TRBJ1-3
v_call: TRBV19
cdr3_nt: TGTGCCAGTAGGCTCGGGACGGCTAGAAACACCATATATTTT
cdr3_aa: CASRLGTARNTIYF

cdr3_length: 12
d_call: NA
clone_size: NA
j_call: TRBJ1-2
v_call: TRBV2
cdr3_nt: TGTGCCAGCAGTGAGCTACAGAATGGCTGGACCTTC
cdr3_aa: CASSELQNGWTF

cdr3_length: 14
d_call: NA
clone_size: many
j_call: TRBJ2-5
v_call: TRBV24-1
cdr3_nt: TGTGCCACCAGTGACCCGGCCGGGGTAGAGACCCAGTACTTC
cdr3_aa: CATSDPAGVETQYF

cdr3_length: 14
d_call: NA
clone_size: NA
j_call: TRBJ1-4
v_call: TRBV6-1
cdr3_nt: TGTGCCAGCAAACCGGATTGGGGAGGTGAAAAACTGTTTTTT
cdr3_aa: CASKPDWGGEKLFF

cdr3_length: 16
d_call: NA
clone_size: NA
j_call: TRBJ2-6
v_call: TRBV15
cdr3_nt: TGTGCCACCGAAGGACACGGACGCTCTGGGGCCAACGTCCTGACTTTC
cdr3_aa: CATEGHGRSGANVLTF

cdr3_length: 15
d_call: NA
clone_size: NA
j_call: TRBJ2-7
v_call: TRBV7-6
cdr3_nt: TGTGCCAGCAGTTTAGGCGGGACGCCCTCCTACGAGCAGTACTTC
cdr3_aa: CASSLGGTPSYEQYF

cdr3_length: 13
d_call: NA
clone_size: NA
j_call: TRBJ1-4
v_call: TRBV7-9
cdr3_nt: TGTGCCAGCAGCTATGGGGGCGACGAAAAACTGTTTTTT
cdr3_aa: CASSYGGDEKLFF

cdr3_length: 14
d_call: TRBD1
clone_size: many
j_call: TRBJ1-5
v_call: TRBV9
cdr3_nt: TGCGCCAGCAGTGCTACAGGGGGCAATCAGCCCCAGCATTTT
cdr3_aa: CASSATGGNQPQHF

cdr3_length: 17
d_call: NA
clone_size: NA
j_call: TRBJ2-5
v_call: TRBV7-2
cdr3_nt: TGTGCCAGCACCAAAGGGGGGCTAGCAAACCGAGGGGAGACCCAGTACTTC
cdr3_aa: CASTKGGLANRGETQYF

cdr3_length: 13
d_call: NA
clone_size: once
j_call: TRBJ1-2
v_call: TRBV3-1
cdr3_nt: TGTGCCAGCAGCCAAGCGGGCTTTTTTGGCTACACCTTC
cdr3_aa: CASSQAGFFGYTF

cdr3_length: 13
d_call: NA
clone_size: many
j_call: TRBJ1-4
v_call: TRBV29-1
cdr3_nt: TGCAGCGCGGAGGGGCAGGGTTTGGGGAAACTGTTTTTT
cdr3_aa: CSAEGQGLGKLFF

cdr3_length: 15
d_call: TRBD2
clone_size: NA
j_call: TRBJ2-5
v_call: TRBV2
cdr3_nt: TGTGCCAGCAGTGAACTGCGGGGGGGACGAGAGACCCAGTACTTC
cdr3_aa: CASSELRGGRETQYF

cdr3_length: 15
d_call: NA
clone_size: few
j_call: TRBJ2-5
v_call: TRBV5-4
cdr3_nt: TGTGCCAGCAGCCAAGAGAGGGGCAGCCAAGAGACCCAGTACTTC
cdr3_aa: CASSQERGSQETQYF

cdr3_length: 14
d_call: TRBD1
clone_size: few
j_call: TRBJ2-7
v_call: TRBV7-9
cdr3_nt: TGTGCCAGCAGCTTCCGAGGGACAGGGCTCGAGCAGTACTTC
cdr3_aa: CASSFRGTGLEQYF

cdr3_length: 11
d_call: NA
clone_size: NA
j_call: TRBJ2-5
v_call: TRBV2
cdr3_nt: TGTGCCAGCAGCGACCTGGCGACCCAGTACTTC
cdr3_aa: CASSDLATQYF

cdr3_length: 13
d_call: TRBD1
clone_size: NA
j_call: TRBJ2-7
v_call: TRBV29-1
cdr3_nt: TGCAGCGTCACCGGGACAGGGGTTGCCGAGCAGTACTTC
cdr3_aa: CSVTGTGVAEQYF

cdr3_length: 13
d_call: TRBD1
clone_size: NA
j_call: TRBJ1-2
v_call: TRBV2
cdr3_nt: TGTGCCAGCGTTGAGGACAGGCCTTTGGGCTACACCTTC
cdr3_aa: CASVEDRPLGYTF

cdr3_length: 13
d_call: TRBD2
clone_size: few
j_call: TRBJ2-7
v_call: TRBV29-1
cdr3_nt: TGCAGCGTTTACGGACTAGCGGACTACGAGCAGTACTTC
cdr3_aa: CSVYGLADYEQYF

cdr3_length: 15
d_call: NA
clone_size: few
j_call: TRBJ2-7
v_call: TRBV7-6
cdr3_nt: TGTGCCAGCAGCTTAGTTTCCGGGAGTGAGTACGAGCAGTACTTC
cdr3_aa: CASSLVSGSEYEQYF

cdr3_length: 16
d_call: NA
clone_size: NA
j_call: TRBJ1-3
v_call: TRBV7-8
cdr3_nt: TGTGCCAGCAGCACCGGACCAGACAGCTCTGGAAACACCATATATTTT
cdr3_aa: CASSTGPDSSGNTIYF

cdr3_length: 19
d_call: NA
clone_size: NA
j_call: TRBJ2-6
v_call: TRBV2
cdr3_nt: TGTGCCAGCAGTTACGTAAGGCAACGGGTCCCCTCTGGGGCCAACGTCCTGACTTTC
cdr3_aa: CASSYVRQRVPSGANVLTF

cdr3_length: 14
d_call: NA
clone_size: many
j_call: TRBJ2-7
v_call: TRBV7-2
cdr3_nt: TGTGCCAGCAGACAGGGGAGGGGCCGTGAGGAGCAGTACTTC
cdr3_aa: CASRQGRGREEQYF

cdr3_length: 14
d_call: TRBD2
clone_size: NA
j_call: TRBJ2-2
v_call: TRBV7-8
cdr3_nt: TGTGCCAGCCTCTTGCGGGAGGGAACCGGGGAGCTGTTTTTT
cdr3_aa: CASLLREGTGELFF

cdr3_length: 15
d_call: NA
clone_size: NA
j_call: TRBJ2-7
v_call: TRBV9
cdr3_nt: TGTGCCAGCAGCGTAGACGGCTTCACGTCCTACGAGCAGTACTTC
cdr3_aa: CASSVDGFTSYEQYF

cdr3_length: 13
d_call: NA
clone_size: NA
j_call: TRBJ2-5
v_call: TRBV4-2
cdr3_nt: TGTGCCAGCGGACCGTCGATTCAAGAGACCCAGTACTTC
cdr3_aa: CASGPSIQETQYF